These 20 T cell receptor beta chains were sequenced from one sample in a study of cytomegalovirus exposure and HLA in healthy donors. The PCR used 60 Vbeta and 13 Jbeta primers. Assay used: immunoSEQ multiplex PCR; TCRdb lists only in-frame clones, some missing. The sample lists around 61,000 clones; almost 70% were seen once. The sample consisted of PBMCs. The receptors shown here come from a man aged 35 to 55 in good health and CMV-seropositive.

Here the CDR3 reads CASSLDRGIDTQYF. The DNA of the CDR3 is TGTGCCAGCAGCTTGGACAGGGGTATAGATACGCAGTATTTT. V and J are TRBV7-2 and TRBJ2-3, with TRBD1 matching 9 bases. Germline assignment: CDR1 SGHTA and CDR2 FQGNSA. The V gene end was trimmed by 3 bases and the J gene end by 5 bases; junction bases not matched to a gene: 3. The CDR3 is 14 residues long. Together with reference TRBV7-2 and TRBJ2-3, the CDR3 gives the full variable domain: GAGVSQSPSNKVTEKGKDVELRCDPISGHTALYWYRQSLGQGLEFLIYFQGNSAPDKSGLPSDRFSAERTGGSVSTLTIQRTQQEDSAVYLCASSLDRGIDTQYFGPGTRLTVL.

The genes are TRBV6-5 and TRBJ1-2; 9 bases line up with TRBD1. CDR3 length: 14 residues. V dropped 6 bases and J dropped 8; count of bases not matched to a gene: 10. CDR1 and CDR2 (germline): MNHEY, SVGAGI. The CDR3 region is CASRPPLGQGGYTF. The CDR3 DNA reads TGTGCCAGCAGACCTCCCCTGGGACAGGGAGGCTACACCTTC.

CDR3 DNA sequence: TGCGCCAGCAGAACCGGGACTAGCGGGAGCACAGATACGCAGTATTTT. Translation gives CASRTGTSGSTDTQYF. This chain uses TRBV5-1 with TRBJ2-3; 12 bases line up with TRBD2. The CDR3 loop spans 16 amino acids. After removal of 5 bases from V and 0 bases from J, the junction contained 4 bases not matched to a gene. The germline gives CDR1 SGHRS, CDR2 YFSETQ.

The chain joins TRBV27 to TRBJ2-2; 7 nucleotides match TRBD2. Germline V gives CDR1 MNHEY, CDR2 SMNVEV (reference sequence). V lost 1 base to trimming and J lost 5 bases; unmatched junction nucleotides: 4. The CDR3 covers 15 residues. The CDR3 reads CASSLWAGGTGELFF. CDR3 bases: TGTGCCAGCAGTTTATGGGCCGGGGGGACCGGGGAGCTGTTTTTT.

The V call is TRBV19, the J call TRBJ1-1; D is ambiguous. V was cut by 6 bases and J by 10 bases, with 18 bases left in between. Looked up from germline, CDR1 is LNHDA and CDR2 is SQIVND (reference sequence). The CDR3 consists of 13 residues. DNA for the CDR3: TGTGCCAGTAGCACAGAGTTGGAAGTTGGAGCTTTCTTT. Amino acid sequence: CASSTELEVGAFF. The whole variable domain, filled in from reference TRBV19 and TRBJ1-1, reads DGGITQSPKYLFRKEGQNVTLSCEQNLNHDAMYWYRQDPGQGLRLIYYSQIVNDFQKGDIAEGYSVSREKKESFPLTVTSAQKNPTAFYLCASSTELEVGAFFGQGTRLTVV.

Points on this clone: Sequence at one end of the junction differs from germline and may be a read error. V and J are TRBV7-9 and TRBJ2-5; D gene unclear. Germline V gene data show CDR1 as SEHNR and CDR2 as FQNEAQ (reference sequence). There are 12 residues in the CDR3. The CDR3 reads CSSMAIQETQYF. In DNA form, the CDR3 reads TGTTCCAGCATGGCCATTCAAGAGACCCAGTACTTC.

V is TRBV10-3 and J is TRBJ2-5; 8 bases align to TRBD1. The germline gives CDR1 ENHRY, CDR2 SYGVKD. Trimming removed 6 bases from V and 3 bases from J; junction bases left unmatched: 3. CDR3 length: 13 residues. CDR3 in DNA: TGTGCCATCAGCAAGACAGGGGAAGAGACCCAGTACTTC. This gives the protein CAISKTGEETQYF.

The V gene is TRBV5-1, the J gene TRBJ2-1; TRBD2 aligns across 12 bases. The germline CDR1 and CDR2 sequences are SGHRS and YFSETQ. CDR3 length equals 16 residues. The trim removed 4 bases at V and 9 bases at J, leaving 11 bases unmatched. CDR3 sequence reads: CASSHTSGGRGGEQFF. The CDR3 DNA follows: TGCGCCAGCAGCCACACTAGCGGGGGGCGAGGTGGTGAGCAGTTCTTC.

The CDR3 spells CASSPDWVQGPNTEAFF. Here the CDR3 DNA reads TGTGCCAGCAGCCCCGATTGGGTCCAGGGCCCGAACACTGAAGCTTTCTTT. This chain links TRBV9 with TRBJ1-1, with D maybe TRBD1 (5 bases). Trimming left V 4 bases short and J 1 base short, with 20 bases between. This CDR3 region has 17 residues. Germline assignment: CDR1 SGDLS and CDR2 YYNGEE.

The CDR3 loop is CASSPGNYEQYF. In nucleotides, the CDR3 is TGTGCCAGCAGCCCAGGGAACTACGAGCAGTACTTC. This sequence joins TRBV9 and TRBJ2-7, with D perhaps TRBD1 (5 bases). The V gene's germline CDR1 is SGDLS and CDR2 YYNGEE. The V gene lost 4 bases and the J gene lost 3 bases, with 8 bases spanning the gap. The CDR3 spans 12 residues.

The CDR3 nucleotides read TGTGCCAGCAGTGTGGGACTAGAGGGGACCGGGGAGCTGTTTTTT. It translates to CASSVGLEGTGELFF. The rearrangement joins TRBV25-1 to TRBJ2-2, with TRBD2 matching 8 bases. V was pared by 4 bases and J by 5 bases, with 6 bases of the junction left unmatched. CDR3 size: 15 residues. CDR1 is MGHDK and CDR2 is SYGVNS in the germline V gene.

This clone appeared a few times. DNA of the CDR3: TGTGCCAGCAGCCAAGTGGCCAGTGAAGCGGGGGGGCAAGATACGCAGTATTTT. It encodes CASSQVASEAGGQDTQYF. The chain recombines TRBV4-2 with TRBJ2-3; TRBD2 aligns across 10 bases. V gave up 1 base and J gave up 5 bases; unmatched junction bases: 12. CDR1 and CDR2 from the germline V gene are LGHNA and YNFKEQ. The CDR3 length is 18 residues.

This chain's CDR3 is CASSPRTSGGAVHEQFF. The CDR3 DNA is TGTGCCAGCTCACCACGCACTAGCGGGGGGGCCGTTCATGAGCAGTTCTTC. The chain couples TRBV18 to TRBJ2-1; 13 bases are a match to TRBD2. The junction had 8 bases not matched to a gene; V was cut back by 1 base and J by 8 bases. CDR1 is KGHSH, CDR2 LQKENI, per germline. CDR3 length equals 17 residues.

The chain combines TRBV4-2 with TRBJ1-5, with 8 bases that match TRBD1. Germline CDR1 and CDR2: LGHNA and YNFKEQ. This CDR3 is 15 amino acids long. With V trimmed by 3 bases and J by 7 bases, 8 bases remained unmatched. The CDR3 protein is CASSQEGQGGQPQHF. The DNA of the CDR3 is TGTGCCAGCAGCCAGGAAGGACAGGGAGGACAGCCCCAGCATTTT.

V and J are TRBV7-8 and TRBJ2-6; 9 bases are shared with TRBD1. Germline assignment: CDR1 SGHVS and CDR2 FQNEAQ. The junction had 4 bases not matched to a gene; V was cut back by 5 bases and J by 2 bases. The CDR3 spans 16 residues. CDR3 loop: CASSPTGGAGANVLTF. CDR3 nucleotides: TGTGCCAGCAGCCCTACAGGGGGCGCTGGGGCCAACGTCCTGACTTTC.

CDR3 DNA: TGTGCCGTCCGGGACAGCTCAAGAGATACGCAGTATTTT. The encoded protein is CAVRDSSRDTQYF. The chain is built from TRBV10-3 and TRBJ2-3, with 7 bases that match TRBD1. This CDR3 has 13 amino acids. Germline V gene lookup returns CDR1 ENHRY and CDR2 SYGVKD. The V gene end was trimmed by 11 bases and the J gene end by 5 bases; junction bases not matched to a gene: 10.

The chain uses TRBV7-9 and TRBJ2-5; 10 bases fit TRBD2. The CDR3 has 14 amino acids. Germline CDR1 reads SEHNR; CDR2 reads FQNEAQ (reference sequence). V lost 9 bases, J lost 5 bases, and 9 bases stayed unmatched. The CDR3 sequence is CASLAGEGLETQYF. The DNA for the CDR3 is TGTGCCAGTCTAGCGGGAGAGGGGTTGGAGACCCAGTACTTC.

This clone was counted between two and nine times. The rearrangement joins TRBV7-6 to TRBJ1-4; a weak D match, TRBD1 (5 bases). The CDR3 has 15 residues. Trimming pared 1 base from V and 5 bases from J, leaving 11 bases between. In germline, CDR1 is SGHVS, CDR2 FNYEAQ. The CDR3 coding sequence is TGTGCCAGCAGCTTAGTGGGGCAGAAGAATGAAAAACTGTTTTTT. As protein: CASSLVGQKNEKLFF.

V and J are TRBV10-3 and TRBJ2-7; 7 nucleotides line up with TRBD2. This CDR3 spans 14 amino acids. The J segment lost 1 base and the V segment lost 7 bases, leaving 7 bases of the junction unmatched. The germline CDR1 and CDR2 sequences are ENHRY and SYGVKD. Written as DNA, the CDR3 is TGTGCCATCACTCCGGGGGGACTGTCCTACGAGCAGTACTTC. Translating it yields CAITPGGLSYEQYF.

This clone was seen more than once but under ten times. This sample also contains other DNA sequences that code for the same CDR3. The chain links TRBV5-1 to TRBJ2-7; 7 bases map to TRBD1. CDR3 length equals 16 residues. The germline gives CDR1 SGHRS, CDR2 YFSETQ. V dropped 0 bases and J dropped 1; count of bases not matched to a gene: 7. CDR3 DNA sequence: TGCGCCAGCAGCTTGGCGGAACAGGGGCTATCCTACGAGCAGTACTTC. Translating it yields CASSLAEQGLSYEQYF.